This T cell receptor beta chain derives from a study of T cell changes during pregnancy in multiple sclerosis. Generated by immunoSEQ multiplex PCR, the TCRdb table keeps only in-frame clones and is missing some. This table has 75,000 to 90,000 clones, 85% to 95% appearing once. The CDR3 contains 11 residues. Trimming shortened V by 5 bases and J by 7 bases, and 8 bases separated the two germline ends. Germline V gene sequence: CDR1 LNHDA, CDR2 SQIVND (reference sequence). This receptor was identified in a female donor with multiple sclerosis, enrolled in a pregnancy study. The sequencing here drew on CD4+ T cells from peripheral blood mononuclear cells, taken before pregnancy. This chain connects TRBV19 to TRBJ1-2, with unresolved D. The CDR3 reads CASSSWAGYTF. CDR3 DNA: TGTGCCAGTAGTTCTTGGGCTGGCTACACCTTC.